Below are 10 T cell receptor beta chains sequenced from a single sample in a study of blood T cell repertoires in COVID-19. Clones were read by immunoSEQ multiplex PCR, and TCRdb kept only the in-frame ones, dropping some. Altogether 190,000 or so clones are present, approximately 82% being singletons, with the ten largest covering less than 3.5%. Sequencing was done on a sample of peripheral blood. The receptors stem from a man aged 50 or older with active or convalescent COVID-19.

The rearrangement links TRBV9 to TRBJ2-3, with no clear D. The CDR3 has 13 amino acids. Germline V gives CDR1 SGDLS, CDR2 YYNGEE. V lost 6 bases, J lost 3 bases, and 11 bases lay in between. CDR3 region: CASTPWRTDTQYF. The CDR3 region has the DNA TGTGCCAGCACCCCATGGCGGACAGATACGCAGTATTTT.

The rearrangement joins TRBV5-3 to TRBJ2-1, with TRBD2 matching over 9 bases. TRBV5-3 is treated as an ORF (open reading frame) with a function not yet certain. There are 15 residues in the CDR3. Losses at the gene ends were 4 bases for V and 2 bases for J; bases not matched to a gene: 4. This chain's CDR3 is CARSRPSGAYNEQFF. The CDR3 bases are TGTGCCAGAAGCCGTCCTAGCGGGGCCTACAATGAGCAGTTCTTC.

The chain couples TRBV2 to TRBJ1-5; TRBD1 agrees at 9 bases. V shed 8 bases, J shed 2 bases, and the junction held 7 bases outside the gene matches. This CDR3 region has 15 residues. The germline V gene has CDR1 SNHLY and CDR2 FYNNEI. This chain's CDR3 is CASRGDRVGNQPQHF. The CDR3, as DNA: TGTGCCAGCCGAGGGGACAGGGTTGGCAATCAGCCCCAGCATTTT.

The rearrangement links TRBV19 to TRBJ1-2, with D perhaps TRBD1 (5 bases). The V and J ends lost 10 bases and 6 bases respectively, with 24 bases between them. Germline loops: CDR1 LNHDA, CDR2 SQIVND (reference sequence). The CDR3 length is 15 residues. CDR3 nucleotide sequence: TGTGCCACCCAGATTGTGGGCGGCGGGGCCCATGGCTACACCTTC. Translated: CATQIVGGGAHGYTF.

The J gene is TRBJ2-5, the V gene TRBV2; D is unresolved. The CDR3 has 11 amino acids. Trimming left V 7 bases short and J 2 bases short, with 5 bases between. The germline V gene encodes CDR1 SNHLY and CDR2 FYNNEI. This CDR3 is CASTFQETQYF. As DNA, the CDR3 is TGTGCCAGCACCTTTCAAGAGACCCAGTACTTC.

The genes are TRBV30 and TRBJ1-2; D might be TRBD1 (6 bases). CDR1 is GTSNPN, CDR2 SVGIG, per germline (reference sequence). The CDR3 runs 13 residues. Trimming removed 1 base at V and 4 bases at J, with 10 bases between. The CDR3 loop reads CAWSEWTVYGYTF. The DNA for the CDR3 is TGTGCCTGGAGTGAATGGACAGTCTATGGCTACACCTTC.

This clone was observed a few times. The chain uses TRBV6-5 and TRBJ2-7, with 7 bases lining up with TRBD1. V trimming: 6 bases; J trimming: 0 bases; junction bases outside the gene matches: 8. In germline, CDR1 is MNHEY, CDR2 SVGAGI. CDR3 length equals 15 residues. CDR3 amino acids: CASRRGQYPSYEQYF. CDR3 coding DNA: TGTGCCAGCAGAAGGGGACAGTACCCCTCCTACGAGCAGTACTTC.

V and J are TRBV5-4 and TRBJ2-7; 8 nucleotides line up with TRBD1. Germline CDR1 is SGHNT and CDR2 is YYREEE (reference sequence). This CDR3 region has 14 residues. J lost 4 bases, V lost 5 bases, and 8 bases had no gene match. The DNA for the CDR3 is TGTGCCAGCAGACACGGACAGGGAACGTACGAGCAGTACTTC. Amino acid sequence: CASRHGQGTYEQYF.

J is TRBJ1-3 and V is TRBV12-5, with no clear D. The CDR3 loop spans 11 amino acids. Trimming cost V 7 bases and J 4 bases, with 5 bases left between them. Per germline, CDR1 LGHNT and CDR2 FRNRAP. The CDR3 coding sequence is TGTGCTAGTGACTTGGGAAACACCATATATTTT. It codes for CASDLGNTIYF.

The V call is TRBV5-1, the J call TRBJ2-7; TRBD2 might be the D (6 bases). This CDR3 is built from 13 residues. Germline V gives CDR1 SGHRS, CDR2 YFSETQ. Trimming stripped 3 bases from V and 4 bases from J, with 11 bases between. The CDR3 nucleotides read TGCGCCAGCAGCTCGGACGGGGGATACGAGCAGTACTTC. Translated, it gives CASSSDGGYEQYF.